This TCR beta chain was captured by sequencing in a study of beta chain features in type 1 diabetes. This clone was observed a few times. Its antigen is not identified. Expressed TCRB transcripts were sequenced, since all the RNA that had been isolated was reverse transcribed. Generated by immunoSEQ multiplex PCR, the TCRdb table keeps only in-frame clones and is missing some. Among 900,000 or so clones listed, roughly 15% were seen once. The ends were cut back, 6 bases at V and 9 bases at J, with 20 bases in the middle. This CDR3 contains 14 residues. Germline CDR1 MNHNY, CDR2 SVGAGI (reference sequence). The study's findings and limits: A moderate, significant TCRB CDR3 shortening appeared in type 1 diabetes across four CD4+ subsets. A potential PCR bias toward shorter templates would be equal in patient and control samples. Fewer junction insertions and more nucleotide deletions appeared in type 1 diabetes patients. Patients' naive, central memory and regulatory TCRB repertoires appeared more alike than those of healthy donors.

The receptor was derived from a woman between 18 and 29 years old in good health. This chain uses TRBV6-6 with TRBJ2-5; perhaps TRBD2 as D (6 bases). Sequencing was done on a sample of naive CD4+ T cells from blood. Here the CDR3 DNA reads TGTGCCAGCAGCGATCCGAGGCAGCGGAGGGCCCAGTACTTC. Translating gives CASSDPRQRRAQYF.